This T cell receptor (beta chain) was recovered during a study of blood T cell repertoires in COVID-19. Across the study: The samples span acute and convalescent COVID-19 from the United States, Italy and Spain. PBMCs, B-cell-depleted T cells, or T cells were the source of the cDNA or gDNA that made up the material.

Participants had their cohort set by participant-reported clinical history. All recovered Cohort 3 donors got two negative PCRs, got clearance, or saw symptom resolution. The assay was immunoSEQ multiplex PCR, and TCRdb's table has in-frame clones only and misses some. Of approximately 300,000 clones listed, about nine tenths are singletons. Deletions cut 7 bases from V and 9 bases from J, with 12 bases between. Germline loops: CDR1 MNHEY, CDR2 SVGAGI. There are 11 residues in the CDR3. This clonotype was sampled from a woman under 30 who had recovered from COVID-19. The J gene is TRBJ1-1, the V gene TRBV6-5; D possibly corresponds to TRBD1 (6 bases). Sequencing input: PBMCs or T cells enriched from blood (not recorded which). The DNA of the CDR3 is TGTGCCAGCATTACTGACAGGAAAGCTTTCTTT. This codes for CASITDRKAFF.